This TCR beta chain was retrieved from a study of shared clonotypes between healthy human individuals (dated by TCRdb to the early 2020s). Notes on the research overall: A couple of women and a few men aged 18 to 49 years were included in the cohort. Libraries were prepared and TCR repertoires were sequenced by different laboratories using diverse techniques, in order to increase sequencing depth and limit assay-specific biases. For each donor, CD4 naive and CD4 memory were each given three plates, CD8 naive was given two plates, and CD8 memory was given one plate. Each donor's leukapheresis produced roughly between about 0.9 and 9.5 billion PBMCs. To estimate repertoire size and how much clonotype sharing occurs between individuals, the study deeply sequenced the blood TCR repertoires of several healthy adults.

In regard to this clone: Its antigen remains unidentified. No base qualities exist here, and no much larger clone lies one base off it.

TCR CDR3 regions were amplified from genomic DNA by multiplex PCR using the deep immunoSEQ assay. Genomic DNA extracted from each cell subset was distributed evenly over all wells of several immunoSEQ 96-well plates, and each plate served as one replicate. For sorted subsets, roughly 0.2 ug genomic DNA, equal to 25,000 to 35,000 T cell genomes, was loaded into each replicate PCR. The purified libraries were quantified using a Qubit 3.0 fluorometer, sized with a Bioanalyzer 2100, and then quantified again using the KAPA Library Quantification kit. Each immunoSEQ 96-well plate was sequenced on its own single-read 150-cycle Illumina NextSeq 550 flow cell. Per the source publication's procedure: The immunoSEQ output contained only junctional sequences without quality scores, so filtering could not match that applied to full-length reads. To assign V/J genes and CDR3, sequences were annotated using PyIR, a Python wrapper for IgBLAST v1.9, with IMGT germline references. Any read was removed if the V/J assignment was weak (E-value above 1e-6), the CDR3 was missing, or the read contained stop codons, out-of-frame junctions, or ambiguous translated residues. V3J clonotypes were defined as sequences sharing an identical inferred V gene, J gene, and CDR3 amino acid sequence. Percentage overlap between repertoires was calculated by dividing the number of shared unique clonotypes by the size of the smaller repertoire. Richness of each repertoire was evaluated using RTK rarefaction, the Chao1 estimator, and Recon v2.1 estimates of unobserved clonotypes. Generation probabilities were computed with OLGA for all TCRbeta clonotypes obtained by the gDNA method from several donors. What TCRdb holds here is the immuneACCESS table cut down to in-frame rearrangements. Part of the clones is not present; checked against another copy, under half of the missing clones reflect an unresolved V gene, and the others are unexplained. D and trimming come from the DNA, and the V and J calls and clone size come from that table. In this sample the table shows around 2.5 million clones, approximately 93% of which occur a single time. The ten top clones hold around 0.37% of the sample.

The donors were healthy, HIV-negative adults with no recently reported acute infections or vaccinations. Every donor was a Caucasian adult living in Nashville, Tennessee, USA. CD4+ T cells were enriched through magnetic negative selection, after which naive cells were positively selected on CD45RA and the remaining negative fraction served as the memory subset. Blood was collected by leukapheresis, and PBMCs were isolated by Ficoll-Histopaque density gradient centrifugation and then cryopreserved in liquid nitrogen vapor phase. Analytical flow cytometry was used to check the purity and quantity of each magnetically sorted T cell population. From each sorted fraction, genomic DNA was isolated and quantified by UV absorbance on a Nanodrop 2000c. General study outcomes and caveats: When a few donors were compared, the shared fraction of clonotypes was approximately 5% for naive CD4, approximately 3.3% for naive CD8, roughly 2.3% for memory CD4, and under 0.5% for memory CD8. Based on pairwise subsampling, the degree of clonotype sharing among donors was expected to be affected by sequencing depth. Incomplete sequencing was indicated by rarefaction of sorted-subset datasets, despite the large sequencing depth. Larger estimated clonotype richness was generally found for naive subsets than for memory subsets. Because the study included a small number of donors, the genetic and exposure-history diversity represented was limited. Only blood was sampled, and tissue TCR repertoires likely differ from those in blood. Compared with non-shared clonotypes, the clonotypes found in all four sorted-subset donors had higher generation probabilities.

The origin of this receptor is a man aged 18-30 years in good health. Some clones in this sample may be carry-over from other donors' samples. The sequencing input was naive CD4+ T cells from PBMCs. The sample's cell subset or site label, in plain terms: CD45RA+ positively selected.

The CDR3 here reads CASSLSTGGSGSSYEQYF. DNA sequence: TGTGCCAGCAGTTTAAGTACAGGGGGGTCGGGTAGCTCCTACGAGCAGTACTTC. The chain was built from TRBV28 and TRBJ2-7; TRBD1 matches 8 bases in the middle. Reading from cysteine to phenylalanine, the CDR3 counts 18 amino acids. Of all the DNA, just the CDR3 is kept, 54 bases in frame from base 1. Relative to germline, V is missing 2 bases and J is missing 0 bases, with 12 bases of the junction outside any gene match. From the germline V gene, CDR1 is MDHEN and CDR2 is SYDVKM.